Listed here are 14 T cell receptor beta chains from one sample, sequenced in a study of identical twins. One entry per CDR3 protein results from TCRdb running MiXCR on the 5' RACE reads. The table has 410,000 or so distinct CDR3 sequences, roughly 18% seen once; the top ten hold approximately 12%. Material for sequencing was naive T cells sorted from blood. The receptors here all came from a man aged 45-60 years in good health.

This clonotype was picked up a small number of times. The V and J genes are TRBV20-1 and TRBJ1-2; D remains ambiguous. The CDR3 totals 14 residues. V lost 3 bases and J 1 base, leaving 12 bases between the germline ends. The germline V gene encodes CDR1 DFQATT and CDR2 SNEGSKA (reference sequence). In nucleotides, the CDR3 is TGCAGTGCTAGTCGGCGGCATATTAACTATGGCTACACCTTC. Translating it yields CSASRRHINYGYTF.

The chain has TRBV4-3 and TRBJ2-3, with D possibly matching TRBD2 (5 bases). This CDR3 region has 17 residues. The ends were cut back, 1 base at V and 5 bases at J, with 19 bases in the middle. In germline, CDR1 is LGHNA, CDR2 YSLEER. CDR3 sequence reads: CASSQGVGTGRRDTQYF. The CDR3 nucleotides are TGCGCCAGCAGCCAAGGAGTCGGTACGGGGAGACGAGATACGCAGTATTTT.

The sample holds many counts of this clonotype. The chain recombines TRBV11-2 with TRBJ2-7; D is undetermined. CDR3 length: 18 amino acids. Germline V gene data show CDR1 as SGHAT and CDR2 as FQNNGV. The V gene lost 4 bases and the J gene lost 0 bases, with 22 bases spanning the gap. The CDR3 sequence is CASSSHPYSRGFSYEQYF. The CDR3 region has the DNA TGTGCCAGCAGCTCGCACCCTTACAGCAGAGGCTTCTCCTACGAGCAGTACTTC.

The V and J genes are TRBV4-1 and TRBJ2-6; no firm D call. CDR1 MGHRA and CDR2 YSYEKL come from the germline V gene. V lost 0 bases and J 0 bases, leaving 15 bases between the germline ends. The CDR3 sequence is 19 residues long. The CDR3 protein is CASSQDPFPGYSGANVLTF. For the CDR3, the DNA is TGCGCCAGCAGCCAAGATCCCTTCCCGGGTTACTCTGGGGCCAACGTCCTGACTTTC.

This clonotype has more than one count but fewer than ten. The J gene is TRBJ1-5, the V gene TRBV4-2; TRBD1 aligns across 7 bases. The CDR3 contains 14 residues. The ends lost 5 bases at V and 6 bases at J; junction bases unmatched: 7. Per germline, CDR1 LGHNA and CDR2 YNFKEQ. The CDR3 nucleotides read TGTGCCAGCAGCGAGAGACAGGGCACTCAGCCCCAGCATTTT. Translated: CASSERQGTQPQHF.

The rearrangement uses TRBV5-1 and TRBJ2-1; D is ambiguous. Germline CDR1 and CDR2: SGHRS and YFSETQ. Trimming pared 0 bases from V and 9 bases from J, leaving 7 bases between. This CDR3 contains 12 residues. CDR3 sequence: CASSLATGEQFF. For the CDR3, the DNA is TGCGCCAGCAGCTTGGCCACGGGTGAGCAGTTCTTC.

This clonotype was observed many times. The chain couples TRBV28 to TRBJ1-4; no clear D gene. Trimming pared 4 bases from V and 7 bases from J, leaving 10 bases between. Germline assignment: CDR1 MDHEN and CDR2 SYDVKM. This CDR3 has 13 residues. The CDR3 nucleotides read TGTGCCAGCAGTTCCTCCGAAGGTGAAAAACTGTTTTTT. It is translated as CASSSSEGEKLFF.

The rearrangement uses TRBV18 and TRBJ1-1; 7 nucleotides match TRBD1. The CDR3 spans 15 residues. Per germline, CDR1 KGHSH and CDR2 LQKENI. The V and J ends lost 2 bases and 2 bases, in that order; junction bases with no gene match: 5. Here the CDR3 reads CASSPVDRPNTEAFF. DNA of the CDR3: TGTGCCAGCTCACCAGTGGACAGGCCCAACACTGAAGCTTTCTTT.

V is TRBV18 and J is TRBJ1-1, with D maybe TRBD1 (6 bases). V was shortened by 2 bases and J by 0 bases, with 16 bases between the two germline ends. The CDR3 totals 17 residues. From germline, CDR1 is KGHSH and CDR2 LQKENI. For the CDR3, the DNA is TGTGCCAGCTCACCATCTAGAGGTAGACAGGTGAACACTGAAGCTTTCTTT. This encodes CASSPSRGRQVNTEAFF.

The chain links TRBV20-1 to TRBJ1-5, with 10 bases lining up with TRBD1. CDR3 size: 16 residues. With V trimmed by 3 bases and J by 1 base, 6 bases remained unmatched. The germline CDR1 and CDR2 sequences are DFQATT and SNEGSKA (reference sequence). This chain's CDR3 is CSASSGQGMSNQPQHF. CDR3 nucleotides: TGCAGTGCTAGCTCGGGACAGGGGATGAGCAATCAGCCCCAGCATTTT.

This chain connects TRBV5-1 to TRBJ1-5; TRBD1 is a possible D gene (5 bases). Germline V gives CDR1 SGHRS, CDR2 YFSETQ. The germline V and J ends were trimmed by 1 base and 1 base, with 12 bases remaining between them. CDR3 length: 16 amino acids. CDR3 in DNA: TGCGCCAGCAGCTTGTATGGCGGGGACAGCAATCAGCCCCAGCATTTT. It encodes CASSLYGGDSNQPQHF.

This clonotype was seen a few times. This chain joins TRBV7-9 and TRBJ2-3; TRBD2 matches at 8 bases. V lost 3 bases, J lost 2 bases, and 4 bases stayed unmatched. CDR3 length equals 15 residues. Germline CDR1 reads SEHNR; CDR2 reads FQNEAQ (reference sequence). CDR3 bases: TGTGCCAGCAGCTTTGGCGGGGGGACCACAGATACGCAGTATTTT. Translation gives CASSFGGGTTDTQYF.

This clonotype was seen a few times. V usage is TRBV29-1 and J usage is TRBJ2-1; 14 bases align to TRBD2. CDR3 length equals 17 residues. CDR1 is SQVTM, CDR2 ANQGSEA, per germline. V trimming: 7 bases; J trimming: 7 bases; junction bases outside the gene matches: 15. In DNA form, the CDR3 reads TGCAGCGCAGAAAACCCCGGGACTAGCGGGAGAAGAAATGAGCAGTTCTTC. This encodes CSAENPGTSGRRNEQFF.

This chain uses TRBV30 with TRBJ1-5, with unresolved D. CDR1 and CDR2 from the germline V gene are GTSNPN and SVGIG (reference sequence). V was clipped by 2 bases and J by 1 base, with 6 bases between them. The CDR3 is 13 residues long. DNA for the CDR3: TGTGCCTGGAGTATCAGGAGCAATCAGCCCCAGCATTTT. Encoded protein: CAWSIRSNQPQHF.